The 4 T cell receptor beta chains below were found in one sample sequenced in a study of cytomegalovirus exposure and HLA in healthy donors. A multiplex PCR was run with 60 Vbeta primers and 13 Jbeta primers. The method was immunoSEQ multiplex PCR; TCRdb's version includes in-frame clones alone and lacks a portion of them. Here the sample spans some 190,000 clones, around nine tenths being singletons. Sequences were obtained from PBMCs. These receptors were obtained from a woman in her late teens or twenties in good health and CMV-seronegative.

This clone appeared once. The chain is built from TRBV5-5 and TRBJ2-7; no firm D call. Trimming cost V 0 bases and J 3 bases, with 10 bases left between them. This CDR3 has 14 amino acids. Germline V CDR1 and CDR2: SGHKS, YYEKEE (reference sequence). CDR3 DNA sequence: TGTGCCAGCAGCTTGGGCAGCTCGGGCTACGAGCAGTACTTC. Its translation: CASSLGSSGYEQYF. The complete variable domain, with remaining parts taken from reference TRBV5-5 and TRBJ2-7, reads DAGVTQSPTHLIKTRGQQVTLRCSPISGHKSVSWYQQVLGQGPQFIFQYYEKEERGRGNFPDRFSARQFPNYSSELNVNALLLGDSALYLCASSLGSSGYEQYFGPGTRLTVT.

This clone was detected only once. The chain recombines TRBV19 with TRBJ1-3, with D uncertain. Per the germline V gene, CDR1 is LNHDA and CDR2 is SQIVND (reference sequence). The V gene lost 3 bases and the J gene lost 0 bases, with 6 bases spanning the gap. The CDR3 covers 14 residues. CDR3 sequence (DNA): TGTGCCAGTAGTATCGCGAACTCTGGAAACACCATATATTTT. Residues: CASSIANSGNTIYF.

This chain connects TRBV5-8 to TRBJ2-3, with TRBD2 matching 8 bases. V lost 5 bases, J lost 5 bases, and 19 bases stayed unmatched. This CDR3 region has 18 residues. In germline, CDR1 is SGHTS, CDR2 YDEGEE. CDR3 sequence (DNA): TGTGCCAGCAGTTGGGGCGGGGGAGCGGGAGCCTTAGGAGATACGCAGTATTTT. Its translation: CASSWGGGAGALGDTQYF.

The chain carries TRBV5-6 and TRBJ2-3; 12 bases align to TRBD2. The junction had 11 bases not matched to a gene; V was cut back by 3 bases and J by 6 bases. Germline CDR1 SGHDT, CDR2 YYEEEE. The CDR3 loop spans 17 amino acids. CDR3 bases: TGTGCCAGCAGCTCACCTAAGACTAGCGGGGGCCTCGATACGCAGTATTTT. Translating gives CASSSPKTSGGLDTQYF. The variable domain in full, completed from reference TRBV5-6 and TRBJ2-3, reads DAGVTQSPTHLIKTRGQQVTLRCSPKSGHDTVSWYQQALGQGPQFIFQYYEEEERQRGNFPDRFSGHQFPNYSSELNVNALLLGDSALYLCASSSPKTSGGLDTQYFGPGTRLTVL.